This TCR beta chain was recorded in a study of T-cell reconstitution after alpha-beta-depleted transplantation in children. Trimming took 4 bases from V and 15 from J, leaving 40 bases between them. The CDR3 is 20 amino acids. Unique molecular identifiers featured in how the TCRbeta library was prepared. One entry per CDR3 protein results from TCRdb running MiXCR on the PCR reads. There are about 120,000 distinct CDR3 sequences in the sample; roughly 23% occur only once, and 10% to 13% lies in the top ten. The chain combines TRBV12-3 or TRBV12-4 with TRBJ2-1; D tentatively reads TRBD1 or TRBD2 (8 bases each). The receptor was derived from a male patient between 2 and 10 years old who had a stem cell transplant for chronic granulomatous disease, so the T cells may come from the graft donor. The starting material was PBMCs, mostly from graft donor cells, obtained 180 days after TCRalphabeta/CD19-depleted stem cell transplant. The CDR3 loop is CASSWTGTGVRLAGLGIRFF. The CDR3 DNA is TGTGCCAGCAGTTGGACCGGGACAGGAGTTCGCCTAGCGGGCTTAGGGATAAGGTTCTTC.